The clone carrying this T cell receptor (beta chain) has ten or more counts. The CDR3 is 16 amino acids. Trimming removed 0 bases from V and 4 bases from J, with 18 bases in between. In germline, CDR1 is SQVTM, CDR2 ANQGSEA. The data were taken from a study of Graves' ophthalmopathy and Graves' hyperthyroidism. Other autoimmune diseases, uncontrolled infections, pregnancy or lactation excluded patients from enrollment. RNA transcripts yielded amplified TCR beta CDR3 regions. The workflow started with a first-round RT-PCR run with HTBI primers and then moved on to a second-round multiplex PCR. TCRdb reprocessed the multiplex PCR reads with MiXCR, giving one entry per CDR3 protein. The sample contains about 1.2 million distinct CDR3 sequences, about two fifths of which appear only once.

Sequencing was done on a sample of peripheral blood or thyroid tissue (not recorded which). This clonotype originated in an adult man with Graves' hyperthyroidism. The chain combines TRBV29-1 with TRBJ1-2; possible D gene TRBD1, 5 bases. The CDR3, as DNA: TGCAGCGTTGAAGATCTCGTTTCGGCCAGGGCCTATGGCTACACCTTC. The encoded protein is CSVEDLVSARAYGYTF.